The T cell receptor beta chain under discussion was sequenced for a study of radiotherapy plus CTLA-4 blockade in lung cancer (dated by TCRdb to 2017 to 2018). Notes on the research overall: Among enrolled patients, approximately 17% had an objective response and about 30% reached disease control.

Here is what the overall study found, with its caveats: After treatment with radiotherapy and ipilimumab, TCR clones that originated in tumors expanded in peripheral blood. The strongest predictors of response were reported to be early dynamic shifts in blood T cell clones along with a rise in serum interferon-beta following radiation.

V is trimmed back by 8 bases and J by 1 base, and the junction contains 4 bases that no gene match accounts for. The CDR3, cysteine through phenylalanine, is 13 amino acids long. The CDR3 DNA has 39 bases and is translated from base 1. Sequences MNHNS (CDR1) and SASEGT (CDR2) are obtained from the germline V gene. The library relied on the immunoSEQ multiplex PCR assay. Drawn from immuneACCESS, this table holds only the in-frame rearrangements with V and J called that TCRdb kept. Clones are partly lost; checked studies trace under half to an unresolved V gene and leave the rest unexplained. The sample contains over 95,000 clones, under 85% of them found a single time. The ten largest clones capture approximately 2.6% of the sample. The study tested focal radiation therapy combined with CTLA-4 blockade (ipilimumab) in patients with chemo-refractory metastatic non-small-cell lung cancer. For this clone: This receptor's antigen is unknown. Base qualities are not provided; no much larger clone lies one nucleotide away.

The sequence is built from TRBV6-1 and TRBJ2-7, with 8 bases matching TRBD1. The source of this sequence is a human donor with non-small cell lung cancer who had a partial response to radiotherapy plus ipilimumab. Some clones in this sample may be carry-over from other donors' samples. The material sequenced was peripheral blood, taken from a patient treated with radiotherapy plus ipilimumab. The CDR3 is CASSDRVSYEQYF. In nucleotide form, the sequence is TGTGCCAGCTCGGACAGGGTATCCTACGAGCAGTACTTC.